This is a list of T cell receptor beta chains from one sample in a study of T cells after yellow fever vaccination. TCRdb fed the 5' RACE reads into MiXCR, producing one record per CDR3 protein. The sample lists about 130,000 distinct CDR3 sequences, almost 9% occurring once. The sequences come from CD8+ T cells sorted from PBMCs, collected on the day of the yellow fever booster vaccination. Receptor source: a man aged 18 to 29 who received the YFV17D yellow fever vaccine. CDR3s include the opening cysteine and the closing phenylalanine or tryptophan. The D gene is left open where the match is weak. Size is stated for part of the rows, as once, few or many counts, or as a class when the clone is expanded.

V: TRBV27
size: few
D: -
J: TRBJ2-1
CDR3: CASSFVGGVDEQFF
DNA: TGTGCCAGCAGTTTTGTGGGCGGGGTCGATGAGCAGTTCTTC

V: TRBV9
size: -
D: -
J: TRBJ2-5
CDR3: CASSVEGERETQYF
DNA: TGTGCCAGCAGCGTAGAGGGCGAACGGGAGACCCAGTACTTC

V: TRBV4-1
size: few
D: -
J: TRBJ2-4
CDR3: CASSQGRDPDRYF
DNA: TGCGCCAGCAGCCAAGGCCGGGATCCAGATAGGTACTTC

V: TRBV12-3/TRBV12-4
size: few
D: TRBD1
J: TRBJ2-3
CDR3: CASSFRDRGPDTQYF
DNA: TGTGCCAGCAGTTTTCGGGACAGGGGTCCAGATACGCAGTATTTT

V: TRBV10-3
size: few
D: -
J: TRBJ2-3
CDR3: CAANSEAGTPDTQYF
DNA: TGTGCCGCCAACTCTGAGGCGGGGACCCCAGATACGCAGTATTTT

V: TRBV4-1
size: few
D: TRBD1
J: TRBJ1-1
CDR3: CASSHRGMNTEAFF
DNA: TGCGCCAGCAGCCACAGGGGGATGAACACTGAAGCTTTCTTT

V: TRBV10-3
size: many
D: -
J: TRBJ2-1
CDR3: CAISPGSNNEQFF
DNA: TGTGCCATCAGTCCAGGGTCGAACAATGAGCAGTTCTTC

V: TRBV7-2
size: -
D: TRBD2
J: TRBJ2-1
CDR3: CASSFTSIAGNEQFF
DNA: TGTGCCAGCAGCTTCACCAGCATAGCGGGGAATGAGCAGTTCTTC

V: TRBV29-1
size: -
D: -
J: TRBJ2-5
CDR3: CSTRPWETQYF
DNA: TGCAGCACCCGGCCGTGGGAGACCCAGTACTTC

V: TRBV4-2
size: few
D: -
J: TRBJ1-5
CDR3: CASSPRGTSNQPQHF
DNA: TGTGCCAGCAGCCCCAGGGGTACTTCGAATCAGCCCCAGCATTTT

V: TRBV12-3/TRBV12-4
size: -
D: -
J: TRBJ1-2
CDR3: CASSYSGTTYYGYTF
DNA: TGTGCCAGCAGCTATTCCGGGACAACCTACTATGGCTACACCTTC

V: TRBV15
size: few
D: TRBD2
J: TRBJ2-1
CDR3: CATSNRTSLADEQFF
DNA: TGTGCCACCAGCAACCGGACTAGCCTGGCGGATGAGCAGTTCTTC

V: TRBV5-1
size: -
D: TRBD2
J: TRBJ2-3
CDR3: CASSLGLAGGPFNPDTQYF
DNA: TGCGCCAGCAGCTTAGGGCTAGCGGGGGGCCCGTTCAACCCAGATACGCAGTATTTT

V: TRBV28
size: many
D: TRBD2
J: TRBJ2-3
CDR3: CASSSGLAGGFKDTQYF
DNA: TGTGCCAGCAGTAGCGGACTAGCGGGGGGTTTCAAGGATACGCAGTATTTT

V: TRBV29-1
size: -
D: -
J: TRBJ1-1
CDR3: CSVVIREAFF
DNA: TGCAGCGTTGTGATCCGTGAAGCTTTCTTT

V: TRBV9
size: few
D: -
J: TRBJ1-6
CDR3: CASSVGDNNSPLHF
DNA: TGTGCCAGCAGCGTAGGGGATAATAATTCACCCCTCCACTTT

V: TRBV12-3/TRBV12-4
size: few
D: -
J: TRBJ2-3
CDR3: CASSLPSPDTQYF
DNA: TGTGCCAGCAGCCTCCCATCCCCAGATACGCAGTATTTT

V: TRBV28
size: few
D: -
J: TRBJ1-2
CDR3: CASSLRSTNLYGYTF
DNA: TGTGCCAGCAGTTTAAGGTCCACAAACCTTTATGGCTACACCTTC

V: TRBV6-5
size: -
D: -
J: TRBJ2-6
CDR3: CASSYSQGISSGANVLTF
DNA: TGTGCCAGCAGTTACTCGCAGGGAATCTCCTCTGGGGCCAACGTCCTGACTTTC

V: TRBV29-1
size: -
D: -
J: TRBJ1-2
CDR3: CSVDSTSPRYTF
DNA: TGCAGCGTTGATTCTACCTCGCCCCGCTACACCTTC

V: TRBV10-3
size: -
D: -
J: TRBJ2-1
CDR3: CAIRRTGSPYNEQFF
DNA: TGTGCCATCAGGCGGACTGGAAGTCCCTACAATGAGCAGTTCTTC

V: TRBV13
size: -
D: -
J: TRBJ2-1
CDR3: CASSLQGIEQFF
DNA: TGTGCCAGCAGCTTGCAGGGGATCGAGCAGTTCTTC

V: TRBV7-3
size: few
D: -
J: TRBJ2-3
CDR3: CASSLVGVTDTQYF
DNA: TGTGCCAGCAGCTTAGTCGGGGTCACAGATACGCAGTATTTT

V: TRBV29-1
size: few
D: -
J: TRBJ2-2
CDR3: CSVVGGRSGELFF
DNA: TGCAGCGTTGTAGGGGGGCGCAGCGGGGAGCTGTTTTTT

V: TRBV19
size: many
D: -
J: TRBJ2-1
CDR3: CASKQPGLPPSNEQFF
DNA: TGTGCCAGTAAGCAACCGGGCCTACCCCCGAGCAATGAGCAGTTCTTC

V: TRBV12-3/TRBV12-4
size: -
D: TRBD2
J: TRBJ2-5
CDR3: CASSPLLLLAGGGETQYF
DNA: TGTGCCAGCAGTCCACTCTTGCTACTAGCGGGGGGCGGGGAGACCCAGTACTTC

V: TRBV4-3
size: -
D: -
J: TRBJ1-1
CDR3: CASSPTGNRRYTEAFF
DNA: TGCGCCAGCAGCCCAACAGGTAACAGGAGATACACTGAAGCTTTCTTT

V: TRBV6-5
size: few
D: -
J: TRBJ2-7
CDR3: CATDSHHEQYF
DNA: TGTGCCACCGACAGTCACCACGAGCAGTACTTC

V: TRBV10-2
size: few
D: -
J: TRBJ1-1
CDR3: CASSEFLGANTEAFF
DNA: TGCGCCAGCAGTGAGTTCTTGGGAGCGAACACTGAAGCTTTCTTT

V: TRBV9
size: many
D: -
J: TRBJ1-1
CDR3: CASSVAVGQPNTEAFF
DNA: TGTGCCAGCAGCGTAGCGGTAGGGCAGCCGAACACTGAAGCTTTCTTT

V: TRBV24-1
size: -
D: -
J: TRBJ1-5
CDR3: CATSGPGYNQPQHF
DNA: TGTGCCACCAGTGGGCCAGGTTACAATCAGCCCCAGCATTTT

V: TRBV12-3/TRBV12-4
size: many
D: TRBD1
J: TRBJ2-7
CDR3: CASSAGTGLYEQYF
DNA: TGTGCCAGCAGTGCCGGGACAGGGCTTTACGAGCAGTACTTC

V: TRBV10-3
size: few
D: TRBD2
J: TRBJ2-1
CDR3: CAISESRAGGMSEQFF
DNA: TGTGCCATCAGTGAGTCAAGAGCGGGGGGTATGAGTGAGCAGTTCTTC

V: TRBV29-1
size: -
D: -
J: TRBJ2-2
CDR3: CSVEQGYSNTGELFF
DNA: TGCAGCGTTGAACAAGGCTATTCAAACACCGGGGAGCTGTTTTTT

V: TRBV7-2
size: -
D: -
J: TRBJ1-5
CDR3: CASSLRGINQPQHF
DNA: TGTGCCAGCAGCCTCCGGGGTATCAATCAGCCCCAGCATTTT

V: TRBV5-1
size: -
D: -
J: TRBJ2-7
CDR3: CASSLASGRLYEQYF
DNA: TGCGCCAGCAGCTTGGCCTCCGGGCGTCTCTACGAGCAGTACTTC

V: TRBV20-1
size: -
D: -
J: TRBJ1-5
CDR3: CSASLPSGLQPQHF
DNA: TGCAGTGCTAGCTTGCCCTCAGGGTTACAGCCCCAGCATTTT

V: TRBV27
size: few
D: -
J: TRBJ2-7
CDR3: CASSSVGFGYEQYF
DNA: TGTGCCAGCAGTTCCGTTGGCTTTGGGTACGAGCAGTACTTC

V: TRBV4-1
size: few
D: -
J: TRBJ2-1
CDR3: CASSQYREGNEQFF
DNA: TGCGCCAGCAGCCAATACAGGGAGGGTAATGAGCAGTTCTTC

V: TRBV20-1
size: -
D: -
J: TRBJ1-1
CDR3: CSATPYTEAFF
DNA: TGCAGTGCTACACCGTACACTGAAGCTTTCTTT

V: TRBV10-2
size: few
D: TRBD2
J: TRBJ2-2
CDR3: CASSEPRRGAVYTGELFF
DNA: TGCGCCAGCAGTGAGCCGCGGCGGGGGGCTGTTTACACCGGGGAGCTGTTTTTT

V: TRBV6-5
size: -
D: -
J: TRBJ2-6
CDR3: CASSPGSSGANVLTF
DNA: TGTGCCAGTTCCCCAGGGAGCTCTGGGGCCAACGTCCTGACTTTC

V: TRBV14
size: few
D: -
J: TRBJ2-3
CDR3: CASSQEPRDTSTSTDTQYF
DNA: TGTGCCAGCAGCCAGGAACCCCGGGACACCTCCACTAGCACAGATACGCAGTATTTT

V: TRBV7-2
size: few
D: TRBD2
J: TRBJ2-1
CDR3: CASSSRTSGYSYNEQFF
DNA: TGTGCCAGCAGCTCCCGGACTAGCGGGTACTCCTACAATGAGCAGTTCTTC

V: TRBV12-3/TRBV12-4
size: few
D: TRBD1
J: TRBJ1-5
CDR3: CASSPGQGVDQPQHF
DNA: TGTGCCAGCAGTCCCGGACAGGGGGTGGATCAGCCCCAGCATTTT

V: TRBV12-3/TRBV12-4
size: -
D: TRBD1
J: TRBJ1-4
CDR3: CASNNRGDEKLFF
DNA: TGTGCCAGCAATAACAGGGGGGATGAAAAACTGTTTTTT